What follows is one T cell receptor beta chain and its context. Its antigen remains unknown. Germline V gene sequence: CDR1 ENHRY, CDR2 SYGVKD. Trimming cost V 10 bases and J 3 bases; bases outside gene matches: 8. The CDR3 is 13 amino acids. The PCR contained 60 Vbeta and 13 Jbeta primers. Measured with immunoSEQ multiplex PCR; TCRdb has only the in-frame clones, and not every one. The sample consists of about 160,000 clones, 70% to 85% of them appearing once. The data were obtained in a study of cytomegalovirus exposure and HLA in healthy donors. The study, taken as a whole, reports: An analysis that came later showed most CMV-associated TCR beta chains appearing HLA-restricted. Usually a TCR sequence was rare, but some public TCRs were found in many donors. Cytomegalovirus association was assigned to about 150 TCR beta chains.

The sequencing sample was made of PBMCs. The chain has TRBV10-3 and TRBJ1-1, with 7 bases identical to TRBD1. The origin of this receptor is a man aged 30 to 39 in good health and CMV-seropositive. The CDR3 DNA reads TGTGCCAGTTCCGGGACAGAGGACACTGAAGCTTTCTTT. Translation: CASSGTEDTEAFF.